This T cell receptor beta chain was captured by sequencing in a study of TIL therapy for anti-PD-1-resistant metastatic lung cancer. On the study more broadly: Median tumor PD-L1 proportion score was roughly 5.8%. Most patients had lung adenocarcinoma. Tumors carried a median roughly 1.5 non-synonymous mutations per megabase.

The immunoSEQ assay was v3. Assay: immunoSEQ multiplex PCR; the TCRdb copy retains only in-frame clones and omits some. The sample gives some 60,000 clones, under 75% of which show up once; roughly 6.6% is in the top ten. Time point described: pre-treatment sample, taken before nivolumab and TIL therapy. The CDR3 covers 17 residues. Trimming took 0 bases from V and 1 from J; bases not matched to a gene: 4. Germline V gives CDR1 KGHSH, CDR2 LQKENI. The genes are TRBV18 and TRBJ1-1; 11 bases fit TRBD1. This sequence was found in a person aged 25 to 80 with non-small cell lung cancer. Sequenced material: blood, taken at baseline. The chain's CDR3 is CASSPPGTGGGNTEAFF. In DNA form, the CDR3 reads TGTGCCAGCTCACCACCAGGGACAGGGGGAGGGAACACTGAAGCTTTCTTT.